Presented here are 14 T cell receptor beta chains from one specimen sequenced in a study of CD8 T cell repertoires and HIV-1 epitope variants. These receptors lack a known antigen. TCRdb keeps only in-frame clones here, not all; method: immunoSEQ multiplex PCR. The sample includes under 2,500 clones, around 73% of them seen just once. Material for sequencing was cultured CD8+ T cells derived from PBMCs. Every receptor here comes from a male donor with HIV.

Written as DNA, the CDR3 is TGTGCCAGCAGTCTAACCCCGGGACAGGGGGAACCTTTCTTT. It is translated as CASSLTPGQGEPFF. The chain links TRBV27 to TRBJ1-1; 11 bases are shared with TRBD1. Losses at the gene ends were 5 bases for V and 12 bases for J; bases not matched to a gene: 11. This CDR3 spans 14 amino acids. Per germline, CDR1 MNHEY and CDR2 SMNVEV (reference sequence).

This CDR3 is CASSLEGTGYNEQFF. The CDR3, as DNA: TGTGCCAGCAGCTTAGAAGGGACAGGCTACAATGAGCAGTTCTTC. The chain uses TRBV27 and TRBJ2-1, with 8 bases aligning to TRBD1. The CDR3 is made up of 15 amino acids. Per the germline V gene, CDR1 is MNHEY and CDR2 is SMNVEV (reference sequence). The ends lost 6 bases at V and 3 bases at J; junction bases unmatched: 7.

The chain carries TRBV7-9 and TRBJ2-1, with TRBD2 matching over 7 bases. CDR3 length equals 16 residues. With 1 base clipped from V and 1 base from J, the junction kept 4 bases outside the gene matches. CDR1 and CDR2 from the germline V gene are SEHNR and FQNEAQ (reference sequence). The CDR3 here is CASSLEGGRSYNEQFF. The CDR3 DNA follows: TGTGCCAGCAGCTTAGAGGGCGGGAGATCCTACAATGAGCAGTTCTTC.

This clone was counted between two and nine times. The gene calls are TRBV15 and TRBJ2-7, with 7 bases aligning to TRBD1. The germline V gene has CDR1 LNHNV and CDR2 YYDKDF (reference sequence). After removal of 1 base from V and 2 bases from J, the junction contained 2 bases not matched to a gene. This CDR3 is built from 14 residues. The CDR3 reads CATSRVRGPYEQYF. DNA for the CDR3: TGTGCCACCAGCAGAGTTAGGGGGCCCTACGAGCAGTACTTC.

The chain joins TRBV19 to TRBJ1-1; D not resolved. Trimming removed 4 bases at V and 3 bases at J, with 9 bases between. CDR3 length: 13 amino acids. The germline V gene has CDR1 LNHDA and CDR2 SQIVND (reference sequence). CDR3 residues: CASSTVTYTEAFF. CDR3 in DNA: TGTGCCAGTAGTACGGTAACCTACACTGAAGCTTTCTTT.

The J gene is TRBJ2-1, the V gene TRBV7-9; possible D gene TRBD2, 6 bases. Germline V gives CDR1 SEHNR, CDR2 FQNEAQ (reference sequence). Trimming left V 5 bases short and J 7 bases short, with 12 bases between. The CDR3 has 13 residues. CDR3 sequence: CASSRGTENEQFF. The CDR3 region has the DNA TGTGCCAGCAGCCGCGGGACTGAGAATGAGCAGTTCTTC.

CDR3 DNA sequence: TGTGCCAGCAGCTCCCCTTGGGAGCGGAACTCCTACGAGCAGTACTTC. Translating gives CASSSPWERNSYEQYF. This chain connects TRBV7-8 to TRBJ2-7, with D perhaps matching TRBD2 (5 bases). CDR3 size: 16 residues. V was shortened by 4 bases and J by 0 bases, with 16 bases between the two germline ends. CDR1 is SGHVS and CDR2 is FQNEAQ in the germline V gene.

The chain carries TRBV5-8 and TRBJ2-1, with D possibly being TRBD1 (5 bases). CDR3 length: 14 residues. V lost 2 bases to trimming and J lost 10 bases, with 16 bases between them. The germline CDR1 and CDR2 sequences are SGHTS and YDEGEE. CDR3 region: CASSFGQGLGEQFF. DNA for the CDR3: TGTGCCAGCAGCTTCGGGCAGGGCCTTGGGGAGCAGTTCTTC.

In its sample, this clone was seen once. This chain uses TRBV12-5 with TRBJ2-1; 9 bases map to TRBD1. This CDR3 is built from 18 residues. V dropped 6 bases and J dropped 3; count of bases not matched to a gene: 15. Looked up from germline, CDR1 is LGHNT and CDR2 is FRNRAP. CDR3 in DNA: TGTGCTAGTGGGCAGTCGACAGGGGGTGTTGCTTTCTACAATGAGCAGTTCTTC. This gives the protein CASGQSTGGVAFYNEQFF.

The V gene is TRBV5-5, the J gene TRBJ1-5; D remains unclear. The CDR3 contains 12 residues. Trimming removed 4 bases at V and 3 bases at J, with 5 bases between. Germline lookup yields CDR1 SGHKS and CDR2 YYEKEE (reference sequence). The CDR3 is CASSDHNQPQHF. In nucleotides, the CDR3 is TGTGCCAGCAGCGATCACAATCAGCCCCAGCATTTT.

The chain combines TRBV7-9 with TRBJ2-7; TRBD1 aligns across 8 bases. This CDR3 has 13 residues. Per germline, CDR1 SEHNR and CDR2 FQNEAQ (reference sequence). V trimming: 4 bases; J trimming: 3 bases; junction bases outside the gene matches: 2. The CDR3 DNA sequence: TGTGCCAGCAGCTCTGACAGGGGCTACGAGCAGTACTTC. Its protein product is CASSSDRGYEQYF.

This sequence joins TRBV19 and TRBJ1-5; unclear D gene. Trimming removed 5 bases at V and 3 bases at J, with 17 bases between. CDR3 size: 16 residues. Per germline, CDR1 LNHDA and CDR2 SQIVND (reference sequence). This CDR3 reads CASSAPRAHSNQPQHF. The CDR3 DNA follows: TGTGCCAGTAGTGCCCCGCGGGCTCACTCCAATCAGCCCCAGCATTTT.

This clone was detected a few times. This sequence joins TRBV29-1 and TRBJ2-2, with no clear D. The V gene lost 3 bases and the J gene lost 3 bases, with 11 bases spanning the gap. Per germline, CDR1 SQVTM and CDR2 ANQGSEA. This CDR3 contains 14 residues. The CDR3 spells CSVESSGYTGELFF. CDR3 nucleotides: TGCAGCGTTGAGTCTTCAGGTTACACCGGGGAGCTGTTTTTT.

The chain couples TRBV27 to TRBJ2-5, with 10 positions matching TRBD2. Germline CDR1 and CDR2: MNHEY and SMNVEV (reference sequence). This CDR3 has 19 amino acids. After removal of 5 bases from V and 4 bases from J, the junction contained 19 bases not matched to a gene. The CDR3 loop reads CASSPRGLADRGARETQYF. CDR3 DNA: TGTGCCAGCAGTCCCCGAGGACTAGCGGACCGAGGCGCCCGAGAGACCCAGTACTTC.